The T cell receptor beta chain under discussion was sequenced for a study of blood T cells in healthy people across ages. The CDR3 is 18 residues long. V shed 6 bases, J shed 10 bases, and the junction held 22 bases outside the gene matches. Looked up from germline, CDR1 is MNHEY and CDR2 is SVGEGT. Through a sample-barcoded 5' primer and a J-beta primer mix, a second PCR was run for about 6 to 11 cycles. Samples each returned at least 2.5 million CDR3-containing paired-end reads. MiXCR was run by TCRdb on the 5' RACE reads, yielding one entry per CDR3 protein. The profile shows around 1,900,000 distinct CDR3 sequences, roughly 43% of them singletons.

The origin of this receptor is a human donor in good health. Sequences were obtained from blood. The chain carries TRBV6-2 or TRBV6-3 and TRBJ2-1; the match to TRBD1 covers 9 bases. This CDR3 reads CASSLRTGTGTGNGEQFF. The CDR3, as DNA: TGTGCCAGCAGCCTCAGGACGGGTACCGGGACAGGGAATGGGGAGCAGTTCTTC.